This T cell receptor (beta chain) was captured by sequencing in a study of T cells in Graves' hyperthyroidism and ophthalmopathy. Between the trimmed V and J ends, which lost 6 bases and 2 bases, there was a span of 8 bases. The germline V gene has CDR1 MDHEN and CDR2 SYDVKM. CDR3 length: 12 residues. Amplification yielded TCR beta CDR3 regions, with RNA transcripts as the source. An initial round of RT-PCR targeting the TCR CDR3 relied on the HTBI primer set. MiXCR, applied by TCRdb to the multiplex PCR reads, yields one record per CDR3 protein. The repertoire holds over 500,000 distinct CDR3 sequences, with less than 15% as singletons. The authors deemed Graves' hyperthyroidism stable absent ophthalmopathy progression within 18 months. The diagnoses drew upon clinical symptoms, serum thyroxine and TRAb, thyroid ultrasound and orbital computed tomography. There are many counts of this clonotype. A much bigger clone sits one base away, suggesting this may be a read error.

This clonotype was obtained from a woman in her thirties or forties with Graves' hyperthyroidism. Sample: blood. The genes are TRBV28 and TRBJ2-7; weak D call: TRBD1 (5 bases). CDR3 amino acids: CASSTDTYEQYF. CDR3 in DNA: TGTGCCAGCAGCACGGACACCTACGAGCAGTACTTC.